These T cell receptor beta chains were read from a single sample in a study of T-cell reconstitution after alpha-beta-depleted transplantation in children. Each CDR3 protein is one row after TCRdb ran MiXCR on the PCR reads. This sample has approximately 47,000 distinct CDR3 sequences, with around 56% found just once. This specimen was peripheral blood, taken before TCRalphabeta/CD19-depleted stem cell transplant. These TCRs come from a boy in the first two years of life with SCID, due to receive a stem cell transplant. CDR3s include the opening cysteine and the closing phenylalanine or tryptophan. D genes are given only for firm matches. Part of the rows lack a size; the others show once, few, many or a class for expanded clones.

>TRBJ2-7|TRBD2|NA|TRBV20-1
CSASVGSGGASYEQYF
TGCAGTGCTAGTGTGGGTAGCGGGGGGGCTTCCTACGAGCAGTACTTC
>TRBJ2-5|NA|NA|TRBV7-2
CASSVPWATQETQYF
TGTGCCAGCAGCGTACCTTGGGCAACCCAAGAGACCCAGTACTTC
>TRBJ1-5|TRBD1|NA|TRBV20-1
CSASTGTGDQPQHF
TGCAGTGCTAGCACCGGGACAGGGGATCAGCCCCAGCATTTT
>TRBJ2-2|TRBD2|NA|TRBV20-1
CSARDLASGEHTGELFF
TGCAGTGCTAGAGATCTCGCTAGCGGGGAGCACACCGGGGAGCTGTTTTTT
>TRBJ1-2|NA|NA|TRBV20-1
CSARGLAGSGYTF
TGCAGTGCTAGAGGACTGGCAGGGAGTGGCTACACCTTC
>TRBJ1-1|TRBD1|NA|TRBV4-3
CASSQGGTEMNTEAFF
TGCGCCAGCAGCCAAGGGGGGACAGAAATGAACACTGAAGCTTTCTTT
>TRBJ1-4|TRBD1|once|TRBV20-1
CSARDGTGNEKLFF
TGCAGTGCTAGAGATGGGACAGGGAACGAAAAACTGTTTTTT
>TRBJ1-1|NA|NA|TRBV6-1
CASRTSRGTEAFF
TGTGCCAGCAGGACTAGCCGGGGAACTGAAGCTTTCTTT
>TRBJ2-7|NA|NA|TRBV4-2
CASSQDLGGRTYEQYF
TGTGCCAGCAGCCAGGACCTCGGGGGTCGAACTTACGAGCAGTACTTC
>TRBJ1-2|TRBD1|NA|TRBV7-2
CASSTDRGRVGYTF
TGTGCCAGCAGCACCGACAGGGGGCGTGTTGGCTACACCTTC
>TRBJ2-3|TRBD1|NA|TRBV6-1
CASSKPPGQGEDTQYF
TGTGCCAGCAGTAAACCCCCCGGACAGGGGGAAGATACGCAGTATTTT
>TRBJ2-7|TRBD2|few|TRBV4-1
CASSQESSGGYEQYF
TGCGCCAGCAGCCAAGAGTCTAGCGGGGGATACGAGCAGTACTTC
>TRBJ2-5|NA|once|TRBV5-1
CASSSNLGGRETQYF
TGCGCCAGCAGCTCCAACCTCGGGGGGCGGGAGACCCAGTACTTC
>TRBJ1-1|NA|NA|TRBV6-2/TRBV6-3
CASRGRTEAFF
TGTGCCAGCAGGGGAAGGACTGAAGCTTTCTTT
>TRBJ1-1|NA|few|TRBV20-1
CSARDLIMGETEAFF
TGCAGTGCTAGAGATCTTATTATGGGGGAGACTGAAGCTTTCTTT
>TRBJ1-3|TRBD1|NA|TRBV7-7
CASSQGQSGNTIYF
TGTGCCAGCAGTCAGGGACAGTCTGGAAACACCATATATTTT
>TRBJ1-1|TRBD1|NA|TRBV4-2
CASSQDEGAGGTEAFF
TGTGCCAGCAGCCAAGATGAGGGGGCGGGTGGGACTGAAGCTTTCTTT
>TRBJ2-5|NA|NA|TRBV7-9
CASSPGPWETQYF
TGTGCCAGCAGCCCGGGTCCTTGGGAGACCCAGTACTTC
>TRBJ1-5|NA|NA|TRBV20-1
CSASGGGGQPQHF
TGCAGTGCCAGCGGCGGGGGAGGTCAGCCCCAGCATTTT
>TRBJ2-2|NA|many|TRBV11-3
CASSLGPWNTGELFF
TGTGCCAGCAGCTTGGGACCCTGGAACACCGGGGAGCTGTTTTTT
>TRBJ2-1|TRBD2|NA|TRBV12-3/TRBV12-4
CASTLIAGTTGEQFF
TGTGCCAGCACCTTAATAGCGGGGACAACGGGTGAGCAGTTCTTC
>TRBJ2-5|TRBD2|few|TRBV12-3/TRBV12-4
CASSLVAGDRQETQYF
TGTGCCAGCAGTTTAGTAGCGGGGGATCGGCAAGAGACCCAGTACTTC
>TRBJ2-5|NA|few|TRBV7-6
CASSLEGGQETQYF
TGTGCCAGCAGCTTAGAGGGGGGACAAGAGACCCAGTACTTC
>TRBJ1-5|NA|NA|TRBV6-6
CASSWDNNQPQHF
TGTGCCAGCAGTTGGGACAACAATCAGCCCCAGCATTTT
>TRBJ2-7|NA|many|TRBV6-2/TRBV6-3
CASSYSLEVVGEQYF
TGTGCCAGCAGTTACTCCCTTGAGGTGGTGGGAGAGCAGTACTTC
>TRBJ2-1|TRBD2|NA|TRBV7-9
CASSLKAGGHNEQFF
TGTGCCAGCAGCTTAAAAGCGGGGGGGCACAATGAGCAGTTCTTC
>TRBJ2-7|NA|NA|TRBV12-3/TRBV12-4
CASSLRFSYEQYF
TGTGCCAGCAGTTTGCGGTTTTCCTACGAGCAGTACTTC
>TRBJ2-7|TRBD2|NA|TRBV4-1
CASSPLGRTSYYEQYF
TGCGCCAGCAGCCCCCTTGGGCGGACTAGCTACTACGAGCAGTACTTC
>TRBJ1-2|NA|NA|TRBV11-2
CASSSFGPLGGYTF
TGTGCCAGCAGCTCATTCGGGCCCCTGGGTGGCTACACCTTC
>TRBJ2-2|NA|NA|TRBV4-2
CASSERGDTGELFF
TGTGCCAGCAGCGAGAGGGGGGACACCGGGGAGCTGTTTTTT
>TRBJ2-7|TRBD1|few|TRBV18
CASSPGQGAYEQYF
TGTGCCAGCTCACCAGGACAGGGTGCCTACGAGCAGTACTTC
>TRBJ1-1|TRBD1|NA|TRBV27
CASSLKVTIHGTGGFTEAFF
TGTGCCAGCAGTCTTAAAGTCACAATCCACGGGACAGGGGGCTTTACTGAAGCTTTCTTT
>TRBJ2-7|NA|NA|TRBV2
CASTLGLREQYF
TGTGCCAGCACCCTAGGACTCCGGGAGCAGTACTTC
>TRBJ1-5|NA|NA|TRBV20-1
CSAGRRSQPQHF
TGCAGTGCTGGCCGAAGGAGTCAGCCCCAGCATTTT
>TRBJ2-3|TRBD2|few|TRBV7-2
CASSQRGVSTDTQYF
TGTGCCAGCAGCCAACGGGGGGTCAGCACAGATACGCAGTATTTT
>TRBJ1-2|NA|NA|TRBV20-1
CSARVGSRDYGYTF
TGCAGTGCTAGAGTTGGTTCCAGGGACTATGGCTACACCTTC
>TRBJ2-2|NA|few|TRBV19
CASGAGPANTGELFF
TGTGCCAGTGGCGCGGGGCCTGCGAACACCGGGGAGCTGTTTTTT
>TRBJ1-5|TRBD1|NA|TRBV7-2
CASSLQGGNNQPQLF
TGTGCCAGCAGCTTACAGGGGGGGAACAATCAGCCCCAGCTTTTT
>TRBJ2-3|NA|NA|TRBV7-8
CASSPTLARGPSDTQYF
TGTGCCAGCAGCCCTACGCTCGCGCGGGGGCCCTCAGATACGCAGTATTTT
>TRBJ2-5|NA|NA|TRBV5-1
CASSPGFQETQYF
TGCGCCAGCAGCCCGGGGTTCCAAGAGACCCAGTACTTC
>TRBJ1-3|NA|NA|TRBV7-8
CASSLGDTTHTIYF
TGTGCCAGCAGCTTAGGGGACACAACTCACACCATATATTTT
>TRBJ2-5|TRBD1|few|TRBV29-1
CSAAGQGSEETQYF
TGCAGCGCCGCGGGACAGGGGTCCGAAGAGACCCAGTACTTC
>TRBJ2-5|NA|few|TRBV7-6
CASRRQDQETQYF
TGTGCCAGCAGAAGGCAGGACCAAGAGACCCAGTACTTC
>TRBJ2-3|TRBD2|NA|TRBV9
CASSPSGGRGTDTQYF
TGTGCCAGCAGCCCTTCGGGGGGGAGAGGCACAGATACGCAGTATTTT
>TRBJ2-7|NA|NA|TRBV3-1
CASSQDLYEQYF
TGTGCCAGCAGCCAAGACTTATACGAGCAGTACTTC
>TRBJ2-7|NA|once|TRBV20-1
CSARDQRNRFHEQYF
TGCAGTGCTAGAGATCAACGGAACAGGTTCCACGAGCAGTACTTC
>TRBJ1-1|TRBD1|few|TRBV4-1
CASSQATGASEAFF
TGCGCCAGCAGCCAAGCTACAGGGGCCTCAGAAGCTTTCTTT
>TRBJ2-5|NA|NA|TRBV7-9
CASSRRDQETQYF
TGTGCCAGCAGCCGACGGGACCAAGAGACCCAGTACTTC
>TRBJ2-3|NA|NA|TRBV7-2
CASSSYLDTQYF
TGTGCCAGCAGCTCGTACCTAGATACGCAGTATTTT
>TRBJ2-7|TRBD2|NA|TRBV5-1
CASSGGLAVYFEQYF
TGCGCCAGCAGCGGGGGACTAGCGGTTTACTTCGAGCAGTACTTC
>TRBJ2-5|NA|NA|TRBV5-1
CASSLDTPETQYF
TGCGCCAGCAGCTTGGACACCCCAGAGACCCAGTACTTC
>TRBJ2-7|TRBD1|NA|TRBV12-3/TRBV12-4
CASSRDSRREQYF
TGTGCCAGCAGCCGGGACAGTCGCAGGGAGCAGTACTTC
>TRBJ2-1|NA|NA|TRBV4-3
CASSQGAYNEQFF
TGCGCCAGCAGCCAAGGGGCCTACAATGAGCAGTTCTTC
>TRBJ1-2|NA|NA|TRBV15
CATSGLAQGYGYTF
TGTGCCACCAGCGGGCTCGCTCAGGGGTATGGCTACACCTTC
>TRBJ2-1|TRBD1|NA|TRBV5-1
CASSLVGTGSYNEQFF
TGCGCCAGCAGCTTGGTTGGGACAGGGAGTTACAATGAGCAGTTCTTC